The clone carrying this T cell receptor beta chain has a count of ten or more. The TCRbeta library incorporated unique molecular identifiers. MiXCR, run by TCRdb on the PCR reads, gives a single entry per CDR3 protein. The sample holds roughly 100,000 distinct CDR3 sequences, 4.5% to 7.5% seen once. The data originate from a study of T-cell reconstitution after alpha-beta-depleted transplantation in children. V lost 3 bases and J lost 0, with 9 bases in between. Germline V gene data show CDR1 as SGHAT and CDR2 as FQNNGV. This CDR3 has 14 residues. The chain combines TRBV11-2 with TRBJ2-7; D remains unclear. Sample: PBMCs, mostly from graft donor cells, taken 60 days after TCRalphabeta/CD19-depleted stem cell transplant. This sequence originates from a female patient between 2 and 15 years old who had a stem cell transplant for Fanconi anemia, so the T cells may come from the graft donor. The CDR3 loop reads CASSFQPISYEQYF. The CDR3 bases are TGTGCCAGCAGCTTCCAACCCATCTCCTACGAGCAGTACTTC.